The 19 T cell receptor beta chains given below trace back to one sample, sequenced in a study of shared clonotypes between healthy human individuals. CD8 cells regarded as naive lacked CD45RO, were positively chosen for CCR7, and omitted terminally differentiated effector memory CD45RA+ cells. Profiling relied on immunoSEQ multiplex PCR, and the TCRdb table lists in-frame clones only, not all of them. The sample consists of approximately 600,000 clones, roughly 95% of them appearing once. The sample taken for sequencing was naive CD8+ T cells sorted from blood. All receptors derive from a woman in her twenties or thirties in good health.

The chain couples TRBV10-1 to TRBJ2-2, with 13 bases matching TRBD2. This CDR3 is built from 18 residues. J lost 3 bases, V lost 6 bases, and 10 bases had no gene match. Germline-derived CDR1 and CDR2 are WNHNN and SYGVQD (reference sequence). The CDR3 reads CASSPGLAGPEHTGELFF. In nucleotides, the CDR3 is TGCGCCAGCAGCCCGGGACTAGCGGGACCCGAACACACCGGGGAGCTGTTTTTT.

This clone has more than one count but fewer than ten. The chain recombines TRBV30 with TRBJ1-2; D ambiguous. The CDR3 contains 8 residues. In germline, CDR1 is GTSNPN, CDR2 SVGIG (reference sequence). The V end was cut by 7 bases, the J end by 8 bases, with 5 bases between. The CDR3 spells CAYEGYTF. DNA for the CDR3: TGTGCCTACGAGGGCTACACCTTC.

The rearrangement joins TRBV5-4 to TRBJ1-1; no definite D call. CDR1 is SGHNT and CDR2 is YYREEE in the germline V gene (reference sequence). V was clipped by 0 bases and J by 6 bases, with 6 bases between them. This CDR3 has 12 amino acids. The CDR3 protein is CASSLEGSEAFF. CDR3 bases: TGTGCCAGCAGCTTGGAGGGATCTGAAGCTTTCTTT. The full variable domain, completed using reference TRBV5-4 and TRBJ1-1, is ETGVTQSPTHLIKTRGQQVTLRCSSQSGHNTVSWYQQALGQGPQFIFQYYREEENGRGNFPPRFSGLQFPNYSSELNVNALELDDSALYLCASSLEGSEAFFGQGTRLTVV.

This clone was seen a handful of times. The V and J genes are TRBV20-1 and TRBJ1-2; 7 bases are a match to TRBD1. The CDR3 has 11 amino acids. CDR1 and CDR2 (germline): DFQATT, SNEGSKA (reference sequence). The J segment lost 6 bases and the V segment lost 4 bases, leaving 2 bases of the junction unmatched. The CDR3 DNA sequence: TGCAGTGCTACAGACAGGGATGGCTACACCTTC. Translation gives CSATDRDGYTF.

The CDR3 is CASSQERVAGAYEQYF. The CDR3 DNA reads as TGCGCCAGCAGCCAAGAGCGAGTAGCGGGAGCTTACGAGCAGTACTTC. J is TRBJ2-7 and V is TRBV4-1; 9 bases are a match to TRBD2. There are 16 residues in the CDR3. Per the germline V gene, CDR1 is MGHRA and CDR2 is YSYEKL. V shed 0 bases, J shed 4 bases, and the junction held 7 bases outside the gene matches.

The chain joins TRBV27 to TRBJ1-1, with unresolved D. CDR3 length: 14 amino acids. CDR1 and CDR2 from the germline V gene are MNHEY and SMNVEV (reference sequence). Trimming removed 0 bases at V and 6 bases at J, with 11 bases between. CDR3 coding DNA: TGTGCCAGCAGTTTATCCGGGTCGGGCGCTGAAGCTTTCTTT. Amino acids: CASSLSGSGAEAFF.

In the case of this clone: Other DNA sequences within the sample encode an identical CDR3. The V call is TRBV7-9, the J call TRBJ2-5; D uncertain. From germline, CDR1 is SEHNR and CDR2 FQNEAQ (reference sequence). V dropped 1 base and J dropped 4 bases, with 7 bases sitting between them. The CDR3 consists of 13 residues. DNA of the CDR3: TGTGCCAGCAGCTTAGGTGGCTCAGAGACCCAGTACTTC. Amino acids: CASSLGGSETQYF. The full variable domain, its missing parts supplied by reference TRBV7-9 and TRBJ2-5, is DTGVSQNPRHKITKRGQNVTFRCDPISEHNRLYWYRQTLGQGPEFLTYFQNEAQLEKSRLLSDRFSAERPKGSFSTLEIQRTEQGDSAMYLCASSLGGSETQYFGPGTRLLVL.

The J gene is TRBJ2-7, the V gene TRBV27; 9 bases fit TRBD1. V gave up 3 bases and J gave up 5 bases; unmatched junction bases: 14. In germline, CDR1 is MNHEY, CDR2 SMNVEV (reference sequence). The length of the CDR3 is 17 residues. This chain's CDR3 is CASSLEFGTGLRDEQYF. In nucleotides, the CDR3 is TGTGCCAGCAGTTTGGAATTCGGGACAGGGCTTAGGGACGAGCAGTACTTC.

V and J are TRBV9 and TRBJ2-7, with D perhaps matching TRBD1 or TRBD2 (7 bases each). Per the germline V gene, CDR1 is SGDLS and CDR2 is YYNGEE. This CDR3 has 15 residues. Trimming cost V 0 bases and J 6 bases, with 16 bases left between them. In nucleotides, the CDR3 is TGTGCCAGCAGCGTAGGGCCAGGGGGGGTCGGCGAGCAGTACTTC. It translates to CASSVGPGGVGEQYF.

This clone was observed once. The CDR3 DNA sequence: TGTGCTAGTGGTTTGAACCAGGGATACCTAGGGAATGAGCAGTTCTTC. This codes for CASGLNQGYLGNEQFF. V is TRBV12-5 and J is TRBJ2-1; D is possibly TRBD1 (5 bases). V was trimmed by 2 bases and J by 7 bases, leaving 18 bases between them. Germline CDR1 reads LGHNT; CDR2 reads FRNRAP. The CDR3 runs to 16 residues.

The genes are TRBV2 and TRBJ1-6; the match to TRBD1 covers 12 bases. Losses at the gene ends were 0 bases for V and 4 bases for J; bases not matched to a gene: 10. Germline V gene lookup returns CDR1 SNHLY and CDR2 FYNNEI. This CDR3 contains 20 residues. The CDR3 nucleotides are TGTGCCAGCAGTGAAGCTAGGGACAGGGGGCTAGAGCCGTATAATTCACCCCTCCACTTT. It yields the protein CASSEARDRGLEPYNSPLHF.

The chain is built from TRBV14 and TRBJ2-7; D is unresolved. Germline V gene sequence: CDR1 SGHDN, CDR2 FVKESK. The CDR3 spans 13 residues. The germline V and J ends were trimmed by 4 bases and 0 bases, with 7 bases remaining between them. CDR3 sequence (DNA): TGTGCCAGCAGCCGTTATAGCTCCTACGAGCAGTACTTC. This codes for CASSRYSSYEQYF.

The chain couples TRBV27 to TRBJ2-7, with no clear D. The CDR3 has 14 residues. V lost 2 bases to trimming and J lost 3 bases, with 11 bases between them. Germline assignment: CDR1 MNHEY and CDR2 SMNVEV (reference sequence). The CDR3 DNA sequence: TGTGCCAGCAGTTTAGGTTTCGATATCTACGAGCAGTACTTC. Amino acids: CASSLGFDIYEQYF.

The rearrangement uses TRBV7-8 and TRBJ2-5; D is uncertain. V was cut by 2 bases and J by 3 bases, with 13 bases left in between. Per the germline V gene, CDR1 is SGHVS and CDR2 is FQNEAQ. The CDR3 contains 15 residues. DNA of the CDR3: TGTGCCAGCAGCTTATTAAACTGGGGAAAAGAGACCCAGTACTTC. Translation gives CASSLLNWGKETQYF.

The chain is built from TRBV28 and TRBJ1-5; 10 nucleotides line up with TRBD1. Germline lookup yields CDR1 MDHEN and CDR2 SYDVKM. V lost 8 bases to trimming and J lost 0 bases; unmatched junction nucleotides: 10. The CDR3 has 17 residues. The CDR3 region has the DNA TGTGCCAGCGGAGGACAGGGGGAAGTGTTTAGCAATCAGCCCCAGCATTTT. This sequence encodes CASGGQGEVFSNQPQHF. Full variable domain (remainder filled in from reference TRBV28 and TRBJ1-5): DVKVTQSSRYLVKRTGEKVFLECVQDMDHENMFWYRQDPGLGLRLIYFSYDVKMKEKGDIPEGYSVSREKKERFSLILESASTNQTSMYLCASGGQGEVFSNQPQHFGDGTRLSIL.

This clone was found once. J is TRBJ2-2 and V is TRBV7-9; D gene uncertain. Germline V CDR1 and CDR2: SEHNR, FQNEAQ (reference sequence). V gave up 5 bases and J gave up 7 bases, with 8 bases separating them. CDR3 length equals 12 residues. CDR3: CASSGDHGELFF. As DNA, the CDR3 is TGTGCCAGCAGCGGGGATCACGGGGAGCTGTTTTTT.

The chain combines TRBV27 with TRBJ1-2, with 9 bases matching TRBD1. J lost 8 bases, V lost 6 bases, and 7 bases had no gene match. CDR3 length: 13 residues. Germline V gene lookup returns CDR1 MNHEY and CDR2 SMNVEV (reference sequence). CDR3 nucleotides: TGTGCCAGCAGAGATACAGGGGGCGAGGGCTACACCTTC. Protein product: CASRDTGGEGYTF.

V gene TRBV29-1 combines with J gene TRBJ1-1, with D possibly TRBD1 on 5 matching bases. In germline, CDR1 is SQVTM, CDR2 ANQGSEA. The CDR3 sequence is 13 residues long. The V gene lost 4 bases and the J gene lost 5 bases, with 14 bases spanning the gap. The CDR3 is CSVGGVLRTEAFF. The CDR3 DNA reads as TGCAGCGTTGGGGGGGTACTTAGAACTGAAGCTTTCTTT.

The CDR3 reads CASSFKGMNTGELFF. DNA for the CDR3: TGTGCCAGCAGCTTTAAGGGCATGAACACCGGGGAGCTGTTTTTT. The V and J genes are TRBV7-8 and TRBJ2-2; the D is unclear. This CDR3 has 15 amino acids. The V gene lost 3 bases and the J gene lost 1 base, with 9 bases spanning the gap. Germline CDR1 and CDR2: SGHVS and FQNEAQ.